This T cell receptor beta chain was sequenced during a study of tumor and adjacent non-tumor tissue in lung cancer. Background on the study: Each sample yielded 4 million to 4.5 million productive TCRbeta reads on average.

Worth noting for this clonotype: The CDR3 does not close with the conserved phenylalanine or tryptophan, likely indicating a read error.

Three rounds of nested PCR, following a modified ARM-PCR protocol, produced the TCRbeta library. One entry per CDR3 protein, called by TCRdb with MiXCR from the multiplex PCR reads. The sample includes under 150,000 distinct CDR3 sequences, 66% of them seen just once. This sample's RNA came from whole unsorted tissue. CDR1 SGHAT and CDR2 FQDESV come from the germline V gene (reference sequence). This CDR3 comprises 13 residues. Sequenced sample: lung tumor tissue. The V gene is TRBV11-1, the J gene TRBJ1-2; D is unresolved. This sequence originates from a young man with non-small cell lung cancer. CDR3 sequence: CATSFGRSGGYTL. The DNA of the CDR3 is TGTGCCACCAGCTTCGGTCGGAGTGGTGGCTACACCTTA.